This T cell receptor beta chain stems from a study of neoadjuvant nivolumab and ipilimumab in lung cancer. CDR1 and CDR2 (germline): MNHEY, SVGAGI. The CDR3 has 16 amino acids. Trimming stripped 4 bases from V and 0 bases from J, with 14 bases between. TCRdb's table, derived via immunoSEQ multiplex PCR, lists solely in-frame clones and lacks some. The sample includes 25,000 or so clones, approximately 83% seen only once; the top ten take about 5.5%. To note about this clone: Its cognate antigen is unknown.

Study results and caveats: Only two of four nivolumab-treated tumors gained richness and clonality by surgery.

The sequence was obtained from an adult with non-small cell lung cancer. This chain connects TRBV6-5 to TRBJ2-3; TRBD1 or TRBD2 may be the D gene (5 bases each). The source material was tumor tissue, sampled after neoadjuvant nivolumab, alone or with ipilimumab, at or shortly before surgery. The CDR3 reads CASSFGAYPSTDTQYF. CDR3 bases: TGTGCCAGCAGTTTCGGGGCCTATCCTAGCACAGATACGCAGTATTTT.